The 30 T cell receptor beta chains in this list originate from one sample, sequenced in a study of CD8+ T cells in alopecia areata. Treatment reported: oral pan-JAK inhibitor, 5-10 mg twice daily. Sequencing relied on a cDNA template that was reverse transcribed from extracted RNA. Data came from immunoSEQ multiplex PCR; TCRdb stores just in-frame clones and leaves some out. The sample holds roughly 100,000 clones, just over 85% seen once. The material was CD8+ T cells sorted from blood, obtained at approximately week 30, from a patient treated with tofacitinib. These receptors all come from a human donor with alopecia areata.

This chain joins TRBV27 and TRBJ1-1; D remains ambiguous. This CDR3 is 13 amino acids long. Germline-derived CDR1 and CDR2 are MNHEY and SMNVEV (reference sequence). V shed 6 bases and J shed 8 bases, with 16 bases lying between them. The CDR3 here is CASSDGFGVEAFF. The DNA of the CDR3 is TGTGCCAGCAGCGACGGGTTCGGGGTCGAAGCTTTCTTT.

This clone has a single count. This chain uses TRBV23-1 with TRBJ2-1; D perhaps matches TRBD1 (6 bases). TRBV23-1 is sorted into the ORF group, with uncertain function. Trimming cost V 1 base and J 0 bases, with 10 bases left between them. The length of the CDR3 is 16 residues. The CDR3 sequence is CASSQCTGLSYNEQFF. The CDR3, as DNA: TGCGCCAGCAGTCAATGTACAGGGCTCTCCTACAATGAGCAGTTCTTC.

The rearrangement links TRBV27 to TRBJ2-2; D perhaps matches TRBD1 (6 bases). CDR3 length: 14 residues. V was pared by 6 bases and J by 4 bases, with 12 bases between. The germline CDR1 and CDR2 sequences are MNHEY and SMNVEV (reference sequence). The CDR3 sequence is CASSLQDSTGELFF. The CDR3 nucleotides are TGTGCCAGCAGCCTACAGGACAGCACCGGGGAGCTGTTTTTT.

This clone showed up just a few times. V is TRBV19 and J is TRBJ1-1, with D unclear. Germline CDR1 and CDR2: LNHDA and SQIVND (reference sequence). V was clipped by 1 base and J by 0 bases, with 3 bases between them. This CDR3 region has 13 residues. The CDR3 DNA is TGTGCCAGTAGTATAGCATTGAACACTGAAGCTTTCTTT. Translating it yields CASSIALNTEAFF.

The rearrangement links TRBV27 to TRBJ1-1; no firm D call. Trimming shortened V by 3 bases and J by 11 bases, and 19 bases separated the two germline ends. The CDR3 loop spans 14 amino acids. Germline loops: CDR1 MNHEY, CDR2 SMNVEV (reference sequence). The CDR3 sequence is CASSFSGTGAGAFF. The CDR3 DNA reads TGTGCCAGCAGTTTCTCGGGAACGGGTGCTGGGGCTTTCTTT.

The CDR3 bases are TGTGCCAGCAGCTTAGAAGTTGGATTCACAGAAAAACTGTTTTTT. Its protein is CASSLEVGFTEKLFF. The chain recombines TRBV7-9 with TRBJ1-4; D is uncertain. Looked up from germline, CDR1 is SEHNR and CDR2 is FQNEAQ (reference sequence). There are 15 residues in the CDR3. V was cut by 1 base and J by 8 bases, with 14 bases left in between.

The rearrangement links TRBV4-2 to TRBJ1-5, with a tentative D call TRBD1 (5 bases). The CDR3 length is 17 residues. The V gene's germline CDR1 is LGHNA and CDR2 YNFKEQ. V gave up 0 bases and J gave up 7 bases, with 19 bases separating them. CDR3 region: CASSQDRIQAGQQPQHF. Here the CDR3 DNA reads TGTGCCAGCAGCCAAGATCGGATTCAGGCAGGGCAACAGCCCCAGCATTTT.

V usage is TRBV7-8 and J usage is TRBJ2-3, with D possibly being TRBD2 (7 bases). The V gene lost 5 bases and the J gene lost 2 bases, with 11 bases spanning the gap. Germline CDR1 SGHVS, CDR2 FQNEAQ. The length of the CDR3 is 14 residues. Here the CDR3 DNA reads TGTGCCAGCAGCCTAGGGGGGGCCACAGATACGCAGTATTTT. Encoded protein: CASSLGGATDTQYF.

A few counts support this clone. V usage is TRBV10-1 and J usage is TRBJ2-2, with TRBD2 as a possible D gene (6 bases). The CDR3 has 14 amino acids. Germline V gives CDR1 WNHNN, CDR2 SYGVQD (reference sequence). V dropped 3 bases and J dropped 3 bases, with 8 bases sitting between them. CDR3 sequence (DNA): TGCGCCAGCAGTGAACCGGGGGACACCGGGGAGCTGTTTTTT. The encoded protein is CASSEPGDTGELFF.

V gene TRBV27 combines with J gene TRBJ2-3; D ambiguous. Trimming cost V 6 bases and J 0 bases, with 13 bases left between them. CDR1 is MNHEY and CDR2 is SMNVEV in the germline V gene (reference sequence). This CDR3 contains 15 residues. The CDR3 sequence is CASSSQSPSTDTQYF. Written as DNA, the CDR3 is TGTGCCAGCAGCTCACAGTCCCCCAGCACAGATACGCAGTATTTT.

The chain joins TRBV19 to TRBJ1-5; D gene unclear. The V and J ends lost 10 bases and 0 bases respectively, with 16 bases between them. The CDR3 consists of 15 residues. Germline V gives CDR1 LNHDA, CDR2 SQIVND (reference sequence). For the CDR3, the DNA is TGTGCCACATCCAGTGCACACAATAGCAATCAGCCCCAGCATTTT. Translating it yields CATSSAHNSNQPQHF. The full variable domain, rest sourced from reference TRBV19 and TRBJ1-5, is DGGITQSPKYLFRKEGQNVTLSCEQNLNHDAMYWYRQDPGQGLRLIYYSQIVNDFQKGDIAEGYSVSREKKESFPLTVTSAQKNPTAFYLCATSSAHNSNQPQHFGDGTRLSIL.

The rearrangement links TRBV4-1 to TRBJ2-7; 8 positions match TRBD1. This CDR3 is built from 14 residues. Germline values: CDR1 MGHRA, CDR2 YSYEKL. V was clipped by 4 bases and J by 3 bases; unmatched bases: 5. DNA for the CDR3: TGCGCCAGCAGCCGAGGGACAGGAGGCTACGAGCAGTACTTC. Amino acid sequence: CASSRGTGGYEQYF.

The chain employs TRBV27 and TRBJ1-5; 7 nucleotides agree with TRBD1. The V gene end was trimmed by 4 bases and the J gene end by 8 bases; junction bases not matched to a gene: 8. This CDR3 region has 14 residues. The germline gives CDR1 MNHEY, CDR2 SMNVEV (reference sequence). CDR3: CASSSTGRFKPQHF. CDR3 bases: TGTGCCAGCAGTTCGACAGGGCGTTTTAAGCCCCAGCATTTT.

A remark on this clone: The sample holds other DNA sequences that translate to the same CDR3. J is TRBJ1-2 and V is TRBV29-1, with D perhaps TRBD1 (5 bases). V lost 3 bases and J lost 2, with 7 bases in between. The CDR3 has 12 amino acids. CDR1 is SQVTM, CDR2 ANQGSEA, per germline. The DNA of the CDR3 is TGCAGCGTTGAGGCAGGGAACTATGGCTACACCTTC. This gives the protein CSVEAGNYGYTF.

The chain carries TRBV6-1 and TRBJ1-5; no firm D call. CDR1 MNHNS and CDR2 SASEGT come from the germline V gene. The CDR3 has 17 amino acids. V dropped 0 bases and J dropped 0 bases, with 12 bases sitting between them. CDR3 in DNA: TGTGCCAGCAGTGAAGCTCGTCGGGTGTATAGCAATCAGCCCCAGCATTTT. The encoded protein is CASSEARRVYSNQPQHF.

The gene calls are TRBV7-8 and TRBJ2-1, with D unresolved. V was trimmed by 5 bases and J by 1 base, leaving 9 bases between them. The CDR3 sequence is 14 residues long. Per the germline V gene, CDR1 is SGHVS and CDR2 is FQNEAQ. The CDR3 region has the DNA TGTGCCAGCAGCCCCTACGGGTCCTACAATGAGCAGTTCTTC. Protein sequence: CASSPYGSYNEQFF.

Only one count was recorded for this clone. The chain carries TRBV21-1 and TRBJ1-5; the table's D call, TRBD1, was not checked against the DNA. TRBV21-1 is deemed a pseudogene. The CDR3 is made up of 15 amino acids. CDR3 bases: TGTGCCAGCAGCACCGGGACATGTTGTAATCAGCCCCAGCATTTT. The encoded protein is CASSTGTCCNQPQHF.

The CDR3 here is CAISELGNYEQYF. In nucleotides, the CDR3 is TGTGCCATCAGTGAATTGGGTAACTACGAGCAGTACTTC. The rearrangement joins TRBV10-3 to TRBJ2-7; D uncertain. The CDR3 runs 13 residues. Trimming removed 3 bases from V and 3 bases from J, with 9 bases in between. Germline CDR1 ENHRY, CDR2 SYGVKD.

CDR3 residues: CASDSQESSYEQYF. The CDR3 DNA follows: TGTGCCAGCGACTCACAGGAAAGCTCCTACGAGCAGTACTTC. The rearrangement uses TRBV2 and TRBJ2-7; D is perhaps TRBD1 (5 bases). Germline V CDR1 and CDR2: SNHLY, FYNNEI. The CDR3 extends over 14 amino acids. Trimming removed 8 bases from V and 0 bases from J, with 14 bases in between.

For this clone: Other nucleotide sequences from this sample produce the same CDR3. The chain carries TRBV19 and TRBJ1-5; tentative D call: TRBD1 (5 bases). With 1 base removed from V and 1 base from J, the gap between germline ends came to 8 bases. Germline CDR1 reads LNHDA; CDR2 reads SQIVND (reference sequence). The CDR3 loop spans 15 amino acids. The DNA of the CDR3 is TGTGCCAGTAGTATAGGGCAGGGCAGCAATCAGCCCCAGCATTTT. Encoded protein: CASSIGQGSNQPQHF.

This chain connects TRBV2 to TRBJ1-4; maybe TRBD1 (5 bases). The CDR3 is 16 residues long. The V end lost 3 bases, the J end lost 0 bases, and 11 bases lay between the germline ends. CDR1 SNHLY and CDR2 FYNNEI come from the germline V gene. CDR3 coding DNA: TGTGCCAGCAGTGAGAGTCGGGGGACAACTAATGAAAAACTGTTTTTT. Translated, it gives CASSESRGTTNEKLFF.

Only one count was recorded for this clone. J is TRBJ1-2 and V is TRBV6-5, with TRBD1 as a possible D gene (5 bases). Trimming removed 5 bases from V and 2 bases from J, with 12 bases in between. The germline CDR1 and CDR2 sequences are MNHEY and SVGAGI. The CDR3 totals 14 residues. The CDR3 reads CASSPDRGNYGYTF. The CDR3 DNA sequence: TGTGCCAGCAGTCCAGACAGAGGAAACTATGGCTACACCTTC.

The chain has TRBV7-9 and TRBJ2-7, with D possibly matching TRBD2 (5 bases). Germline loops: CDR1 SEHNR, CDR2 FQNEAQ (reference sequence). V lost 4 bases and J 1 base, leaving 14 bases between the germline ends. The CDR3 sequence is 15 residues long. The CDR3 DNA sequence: TGTGCCAGCAGCTCAGCGGTTTCGGCGTCCTACGAGCAGTACTTC. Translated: CASSSAVSASYEQYF.

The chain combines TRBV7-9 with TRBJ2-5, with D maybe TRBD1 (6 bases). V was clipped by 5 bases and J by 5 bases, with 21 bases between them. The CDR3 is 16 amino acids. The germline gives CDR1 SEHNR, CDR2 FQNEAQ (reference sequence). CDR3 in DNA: TGTGCCAGCAGCCCCTCGACAGGTCCCCGCAGGGAGACCCAGTACTTC. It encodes CASSPSTGPRRETQYF. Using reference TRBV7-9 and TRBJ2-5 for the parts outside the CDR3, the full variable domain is DTGVSQNPRHKITKRGQNVTFRCDPISEHNRLYWYRQTLGQGPEFLTYFQNEAQLEKSRLLSDRFSAERPKGSFSTLEIQRTEQGDSAMYLCASSPSTGPRRETQYFGPGTRLLVL.

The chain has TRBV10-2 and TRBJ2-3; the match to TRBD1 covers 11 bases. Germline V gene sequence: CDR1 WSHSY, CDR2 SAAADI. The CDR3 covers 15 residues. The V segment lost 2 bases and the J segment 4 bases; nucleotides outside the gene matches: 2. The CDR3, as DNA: TGCGCCAGCAGTGAGCCGGGACAGGGGGCAGATACGCAGTATTTT. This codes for CASSEPGQGADTQYF.

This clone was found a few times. The CDR3 DNA reads as TGCGCCAGCAGCCAAAGGGGACCTGTCCTCTCCTACGAGCAGTACTTC. It translates to CASSQRGPVLSYEQYF. The chain combines TRBV5-1 with TRBJ2-7, with D perhaps TRBD1 or TRBD2 (5 bases each). Trimming took off 4 bases at V and 0 bases at J, with 17 bases between the two ends. Per the germline V gene, CDR1 is SGHRS and CDR2 is YFSETQ. CDR3 length: 16 amino acids.

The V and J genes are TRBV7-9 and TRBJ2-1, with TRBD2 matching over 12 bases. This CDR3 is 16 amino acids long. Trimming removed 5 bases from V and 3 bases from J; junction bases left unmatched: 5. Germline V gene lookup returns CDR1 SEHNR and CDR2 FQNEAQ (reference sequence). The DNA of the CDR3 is TGTGCCAGCAGCCTCACTAGCGGGGGGCACTACAATGAGCAGTTCTTC. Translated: CASSLTSGGHYNEQFF.

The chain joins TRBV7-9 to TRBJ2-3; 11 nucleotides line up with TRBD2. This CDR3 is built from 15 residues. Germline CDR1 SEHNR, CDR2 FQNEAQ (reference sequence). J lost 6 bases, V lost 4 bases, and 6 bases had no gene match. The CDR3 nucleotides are TGTGCCAGCAGCTCCCTACTAGCGGGGGTGGATACGCAGTATTTT. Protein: CASSSLLAGVDTQYF.

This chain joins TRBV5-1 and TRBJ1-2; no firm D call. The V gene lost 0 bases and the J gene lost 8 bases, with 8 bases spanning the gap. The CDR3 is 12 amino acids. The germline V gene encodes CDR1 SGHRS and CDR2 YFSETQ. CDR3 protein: CASSLDSRGYTF. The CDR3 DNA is TGCGCCAGCAGCTTGGATAGCCGGGGCTACACCTTC. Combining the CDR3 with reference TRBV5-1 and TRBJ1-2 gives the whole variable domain KAGVTQTPRYLIKTRGQQVTLSCSPISGHRSVSWYQQTPGQGLQFLFEYFSETQRNKGNFPGRFSGRQFSNSRSEMNVSTLELGDSALYLCASSLDSRGYTFGSGTRLTVV.

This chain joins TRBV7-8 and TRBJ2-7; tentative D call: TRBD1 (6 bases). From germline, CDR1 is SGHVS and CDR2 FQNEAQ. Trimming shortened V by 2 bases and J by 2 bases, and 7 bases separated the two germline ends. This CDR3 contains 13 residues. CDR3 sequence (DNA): TGTGCCAGCAGCTTAAACAGGGCCTACGAGCAGTACTTC. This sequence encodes CASSLNRAYEQYF.